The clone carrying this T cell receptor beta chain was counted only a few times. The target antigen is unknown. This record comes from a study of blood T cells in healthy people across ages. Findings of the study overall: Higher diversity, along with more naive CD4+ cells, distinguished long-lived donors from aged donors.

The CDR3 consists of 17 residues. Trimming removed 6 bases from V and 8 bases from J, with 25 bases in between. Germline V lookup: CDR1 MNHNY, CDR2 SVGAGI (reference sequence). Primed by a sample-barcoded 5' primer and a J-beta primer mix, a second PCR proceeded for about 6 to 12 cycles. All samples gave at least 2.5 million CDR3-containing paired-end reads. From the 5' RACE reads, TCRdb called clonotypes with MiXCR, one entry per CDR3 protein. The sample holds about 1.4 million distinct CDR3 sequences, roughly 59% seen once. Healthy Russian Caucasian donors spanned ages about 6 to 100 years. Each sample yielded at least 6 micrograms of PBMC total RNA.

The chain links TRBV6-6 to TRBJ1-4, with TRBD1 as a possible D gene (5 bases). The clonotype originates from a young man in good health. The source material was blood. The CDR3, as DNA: TGTGCCAGCAGCTCCGGGACCGGCCACGTTCATGGAGAAAAACTGTTTTTT. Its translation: CASSSGTGHVHGEKLFF.